This TCR beta chain was found in a study of Graves' ophthalmopathy and Graves' hyperthyroidism. General study results and limits: Blood repertoires reportedly contained most expanded thyroid clonotypes above 0.001 frequency.

As the template, RNA transcripts were used to amplify TCR beta CDR3 regions. First-round RT-PCR with HTBI primers preceded a second-round multiplex PCR. From the multiplex PCR reads, TCRdb called clonotypes with MiXCR, one entry per CDR3 protein. The sample contains roughly 410,000 distinct CDR3 sequences, 15% of which appear only once. This clonotype occurred many times. Its antigen is not identified. The CDR3 runs to 17 residues. V gave up 2 bases and J gave up 5 bases; unmatched junction bases: 12. CDR1 is MNHEY and CDR2 is SMNVEV in the germline V gene (reference sequence). Stable hyperthyroidism was defined by absence of ophthalmopathy within 18 months of follow-up.

Material: peripheral blood. This TCR came from a woman aged 18-29 years with stable Graves' hyperthyroidism. V gene TRBV27 combines with J gene TRBJ2-5; 9 bases match TRBD2. CDR3 coding DNA: TGTGCCAGCAGTTTAGCCGGGCGCGGGGGGGTGGGCGAGACCCAGTACTTC. Its translation: CASSLAGRGGVGETQYF.